A selection of T cell receptor beta chains follows, all from one sample in a study of blood T cells in healthy people across ages. TCRdb analysed the 5' RACE reads with MiXCR anew, one entry per CDR3 protein. The sample consists of about 800,000 distinct CDR3 sequences, about 25% of them appearing once. In addition, the sample was reused for a study of T cells of mothers and their children.

Material: blood. The receptors originated from a boy between 10 and 17 years old in good health. The CDR3 runs from the conserved cysteine through the conserved F or W. A D gene is named only where the DNA matches it firmly. Clone size, where shown, is once, few, many, or a class for clones that have expanded.

v_gene	j_gene	d_gene	abundance	CDR3nt	CDR3aa
TRBV6-1	TRBJ2-2	TRBD1	NA	TGTGCCAGCAGCCCGGGACAGGGGTTCGGGGAGCTGTTTTTT	CASSPGQGFGELFF
TRBV12-3/TRBV12-4	TRBJ1-1	NA	NA	TGTGCCAGCCAGAGGCGGGGTGGGAACACTGAAGCTTTCTTT	CASQRRGGNTEAFF
TRBV5-5	TRBJ2-7	NA	NA	TGTGCCAACAGCTTGACGTGGGGGGCGGTCTACGAGCAGTACTTC	CANSLTWGAVYEQYF
TRBV5-1	TRBJ2-4	TRBD1	few	TGCGCCAGCAGCTTGTCTCCGTCCGGACAGGGAAACATTCAGTACTTC	CASSLSPSGQGNIQYF
TRBV15	TRBJ2-7	NA	few	TGTGCCACCAGCAGAGATACGCTTAACGAGCAGTACTTC	CATSRDTLNEQYF
TRBV10-3	TRBJ1-5	NA	few	TGTGCCATCAGTGAACCCGACCAGCCCCAGCATTTT	CAISEPDQPQHF
TRBV28	TRBJ2-2	NA	few	TGTGCCAGCAGAGACGGGCAGGGGCTAACCGGGGAGCTGTTTTTT	CASRDGQGLTGELFF
TRBV28	TRBJ2-7	TRBD2	NA	TGTGCCAGCAGTCCGGGACTAGCGGGCCTCTCCTACGAGCAGTACTTC	CASSPGLAGLSYEQYF
TRBV28	TRBJ1-5	NA	NA	TGTGCCAGCAGTTTGGAACAGGGTAATCACTTGAGGCCCCAGCATTTT	CASSLEQGNHLRPQHF
TRBV7-9	TRBJ1-2	TRBD1	NA	TGTGCCAGCAGCGACACTATCATCAAGACGGACAGGGAGTTGGTCGGCTACACCTTC	CASSDTIIKTDRELVGYTF
TRBV20-1	TRBJ1-1	TRBD1	NA	TGCAGTGCCTACGGGACAGGGGGCACTGAAGCTTTCTTT	CSAYGTGGTEAFF
TRBV6-2/TRBV6-3	TRBJ2-5	NA	few	TGTGCCAGCAGTGGCGAACCTTCGGAGACCCAGTACTTC	CASSGEPSETQYF
TRBV28	TRBJ1-4	NA	few	TGTGCCAGCAGCCTCACCAGGGGCGACAAACTGTTTTTT	CASSLTRGDKLFF
TRBV4-1	TRBJ2-7	NA	NA	TGCGCCAGCAGCCCGCCCGAGTCTTCCTACGAGCAGTACTTC	CASSPPESSYEQYF
TRBV9	TRBJ2-1	TRBD2	NA	TGTGCCAGCAGCGAGGGGACTAGCGGGGGGGCCTCCTACAATGAGCAGTTCTTC	CASSEGTSGGASYNEQFF
TRBV7-9	TRBJ2-7	NA	NA	TGTGCCAGCAGCTTAGGGGGGGACTTCTACGAGCAGTACTTC	CASSLGGDFYEQYF
TRBV7-3	TRBJ1-1	NA	few	TGTGCCAGCAGTCTAAGGGGACGCGACACTGAAGCTTTCTTT	CASSLRGRDTEAFF
TRBV2	TRBJ2-7	TRBD2	NA	TGTGCCAGCAGTGCAAATACGGGAGGGAAGACCTACGAGCAGTACTTC	CASSANTGGKTYEQYF
TRBV28	TRBJ2-7	TRBD1	few	TGTGCCAGTCGACAGGGTAGAAACTACGAGCAGTACTTC	CASRQGRNYEQYF
TRBV29-1	TRBJ1-1	NA	NA	TGCAGCGTTGATGGGGCTTCTGAAGCTTTCTTT	CSVDGASEAFF
TRBV6-5	TRBJ1-5	NA	NA	TGTGCCAGCAGGGCCAGGATGGGACAGCCCCAGCATTTT	CASRARMGQPQHF
TRBV14	TRBJ2-1	NA	NA	TGTGCCAGCAGCCAAGATGCGACACCCCTCTACAATGAGCAGTTCTTC	CASSQDATPLYNEQFF
TRBV3-1	TRBJ2-2	NA	NA	TGTGCCAGCAGCCAAGCCCGAGTTACCGGGGAGCTGTTTTTT	CASSQARVTGELFF
TRBV2	TRBJ1-5	TRBD1	few	TGTGCCAGCGCAGGGGGCAGTCAGCCCCAGCATTTT	CASAGGSQPQHF
TRBV29-1	TRBJ2-7	NA	NA	TGCAGCGTTTCCGGGAGTCTCTACGAGCAGTACTTC	CSVSGSLYEQYF
TRBV19	TRBJ1-5	TRBD1	few	TGTGCCAGTGAGGACAGGCCGTATAGCAATCAGCCCCAGCATTTT	CASEDRPYSNQPQHF
TRBV20-1	TRBJ2-1	NA	NA	TGCAGTGCTACACAGGGAAATGAGCAGTTCTTC	CSATQGNEQFF
TRBV7-2	TRBJ1-1	NA	NA	TGTGCCAGCAGCTCCCAAGGATGGGGCACTGAAGCTCTCTTT	CASSSQGWGTEALF
TRBV12-3/TRBV12-4	TRBJ2-6	NA	few	TGTGCCAGCAGGACTCGGCTGGCAGGGGCCAACGTCCTGACTTTC	CASRTRLAGANVLTF
TRBV20-1	TRBJ2-7	NA	NA	TGCAGTGCTAGAGATACGGGGTCCCTCTACGAGCAGTACTTC	CSARDTGSLYEQYF
TRBV7-2	TRBJ2-7	TRBD2	NA	TGTGCCAGCAGCTTCCAACCCTCTAGCGGGGGGCACCCCTACGAGCAGTACTTC	CASSFQPSSGGHPYEQYF
TRBV7-2	TRBJ2-5	NA	NA	TGTGCCAGCAGCTCCCAACCGATTCAAGAGACCCAGTACTTC	CASSSQPIQETQYF
TRBV28	TRBJ1-5	NA	NA	TGTGACAGCAGTTCACTGACAGGAGGAGGCAATCAGCCCCAGCATTTT	CDSSSLTGGGNQPQHF
TRBV7-9	TRBJ1-4	NA	few	TGTGCCAGCAGCTTAGAAGGGAACGGGAATGAAAAACTGTTTTTT	CASSLEGNGNEKLFF
TRBV4-3	TRBJ2-1	NA	few	TGCGCCAGCAGCCAAGATGGCACTTCTAATGAGCAGTTCTTC	CASSQDGTSNEQFF
TRBV20-1	TRBJ1-5	NA	few	TGCAGTGCTGCCGGGGCAGCGGGCAATCAGCCCCAGCATTTT	CSAAGAAGNQPQHF
TRBV6-1	TRBJ1-2	NA	NA	TGTGCCAGCAGTGAACTAGAGTATGGCTACACCTTC	CASSELEYGYTF
TRBV20-1	TRBJ2-1	NA	NA	TGCAGTGCTATCCCCGGCAGGGGGAGGAATGAGCAGTTCTTC	CSAIPGRGRNEQFF
TRBV6-5	TRBJ2-1	NA	NA	TGTGCCAGCAGTTACTCTGGCGGGACGGTCAATGAGCAGTTCTTC	CASSYSGGTVNEQFF
TRBV10-3	TRBJ2-5	NA	NA	TGTGCCATCAGTGAGTCAGTGGGCAGGGAGACCCAGTACTTC	CAISESVGRETQYF
TRBV24-1	TRBJ2-2	NA	NA	TGTGCCACCAGTGATTTATCTGGTTTTGACACCGGGGAGCTGTTTTTT	CATSDLSGFDTGELFF
TRBV7-2	TRBJ2-4	NA	many	TGTGCCAGCAGCCCCTCGCAGGATAGAAACATTCAGTACTTC	CASSPSQDRNIQYF
TRBV5-1	TRBJ2-5	TRBD1	few	TGCGCCAGCAGCGAGCGACAGGGGCAAGAGACCCAGTACTTC	CASSERQGQETQYF
TRBV7-2	TRBJ2-6	NA	NA	TGTGCCAGCAGCCGTGCCTCTGGGGCCAACGTCCTGACTTTC	CASSRASGANVLTF
TRBV7-9	TRBJ1-1	NA	NA	TGTGCCAGCAGTTGGACGAAGGATACTGAAGCTTTCTTT	CASSWTKDTEAFF
TRBV25-1	TRBJ2-7	NA	many	TGTGCCAGCAGTGAAGGCGTTCCCGGGGACTCCTACGAGCAGTACTTC	CASSEGVPGDSYEQYF
TRBV3-1	TRBJ2-3	TRBD1	NA	TGTGCCAACAGCCAAGGCGACAGGGCTAGGACAGATACGCAGTATTTT	CANSQGDRARTDTQYF
TRBV12-3/TRBV12-4	TRBJ2-5	NA	NA	TGTGCCAGCAGTTTACCTCGGGGTTTCCAAGAGACCCAGTACTTC	CASSLPRGFQETQYF
TRBV12-3/TRBV12-4	TRBJ1-4	NA	few	TGTGCCAGCAGTTTTGGGGGGGCTCGGGAAAAACTGTTTTTT	CASSFGGAREKLFF
TRBV7-8	TRBJ2-1	TRBD2	NA	TGTGCCAGCAGCTTAGGCCAGCGGGGGGTAGGAGTTAATGAGCAGTTCTTC	CASSLGQRGVGVNEQFF
TRBV12-3/TRBV12-4	TRBJ2-2	TRBD2	many	TGTGCCAGCAGCCCCATAGCGGGGGCCACCGGGGAGCTGTTTTTT	CASSPIAGATGELFF
TRBV29-1	TRBJ2-7	NA	NA	TGCAGCGTTGAAGCCCACGAGCAGTACTTC	CSVEAHEQYF
TRBV7-9	TRBJ2-3	NA	NA	TGTGCCAGCAGCCCTCTGGGGCCGAGGGGCTGGGGCACAGATACGCAGTATTTT	CASSPLGPRGWGTDTQYF